The 4 T cell receptor beta chains presented below share a single source sample, sequenced in a study of cytomegalovirus exposure and HLA in healthy donors. Sequencing was performed with immunoSEQ multiplex PCR; in TCRdb, only in-frame clones are kept and a portion is missing. This table has 150,000 to 200,000 clones, 85% to 90% appearing once. The sample was PBMCs. Every receptor here comes from a woman between 18 and 29 years old in good health and CMV-seropositive.

V is TRBV7-3 and J is TRBJ2-1; D remains ambiguous. In germline, CDR1 is SGHTA, CDR2 FQGTGA. Deletions cut 5 bases from V and 9 bases from J, with 17 bases between. This CDR3 has 14 amino acids. The CDR3 reads CASSPGSDASEQFF. The CDR3, as DNA: TGTGCCAGCAGCCCAGGCAGTGACGCCAGTGAGCAGTTCTTC.

This clone has a count of ten or more. The genes are TRBV7-6 and TRBJ1-2; D is unclear. The CDR3 has 14 amino acids. The V end was cut by 1 base, the J end by 6 bases, with 12 bases between. Germline V gene lookup returns CDR1 SGHVS and CDR2 FNYEAQ. The CDR3 DNA sequence: TGTGCCAGCAGCTTAGGTGCCGGGGATCATGGCTACACCTTC. This translates into CASSLGAGDHGYTF.

The gene calls are TRBV7-6 and TRBJ2-5; TRBD1 matches at 8 bases. V lost 4 bases, J lost 5 bases, and 6 bases stayed unmatched. Per germline, CDR1 SGHVS and CDR2 FNYEAQ. The CDR3 contains 14 residues. Here the CDR3 reads CASSSITGGETQYF. The CDR3 nucleotides are TGTGCCAGCAGCTCGATTACAGGGGGGGAGACCCAGTACTTC.

The chain joins TRBV10-3 to TRBJ2-3; 10 bases match TRBD1. Germline trimming cut 0 bases from V and 5 bases from J; bases unmatched to any gene: 8. Germline CDR1 reads ENHRY; CDR2 reads SYGVKD. The CDR3 covers 17 residues. The CDR3 bases are TGTGCCATCAGTGAGTCACTCGGGACAGGGGAGGGAGATACGCAGTATTTT. Translated: CAISESLGTGEGDTQYF.